These 30 T cell receptor beta chains originate from one sample sequenced in a study of T-cell reconstitution after alpha-beta-depleted transplantation in children (TCRdb year 2016). Per the publication, the treatment or condition label means: allogeneic hematopoietic cell transplantation with graft depleted of TCRalphabeta T cells and CD19 B cells. Library preparation was by PCR. The instrument was an Illumina HiSeq 2500. Molecular barcoding was employed in the preparation of TCR libraries, with unique molecular identifiers being used to normalize TCRbeta repertoire quantification. TCRdb reworked the public reads: Q25 trimming with fastp, MiXCR clone assembly, productive beta chains retained. Rows matching on CDR3 protein sequence are summarized as one entry with the most common DNA and genes. The sample table contains fewer than 550,000 distinct CDR3 sequences; only one count was recorded for 10% to 13% of them. The ten largest clones represent about 2.1% of the sample.

The sample here was PBMCs, taken before TCRalphabeta/CD19-depleted stem cell transplant. All receptors come from a child aged 2 to 10 with inherited bone marrow failure, due to receive a stem cell transplant.

The sample holds many counts of this clonotype. The rearrangement links TRBV27 to TRBJ1-4; D not certain. V was clipped by 4 bases and J by 6 bases, with 9 bases between them. The CDR3 totals 13 residues. The V gene's germline CDR1 is MNHEY and CDR2 SMNVEV (reference sequence). CDR3 amino acids: CASSYHSDEKLFF. The CDR3 region has the DNA TGTGCCAGCAGTTACCACTCGGATGAAAAACTGTTTTTT.

This clonotype came up many times. The CDR3 nucleotides are TGTGCCAGCAGCCAGCGGGGGCAAACTGAAGCTTTCTTT. Translated, it gives CASSQRGQTEAFF. The rearrangement joins TRBV25-1 to TRBJ1-1, with D possibly TRBD1 on 6 matching bases. The V and J ends lost 6 bases and 5 bases respectively, with 13 bases between them. The CDR3 is made up of 13 amino acids. The V gene's germline CDR1 is MGHDK and CDR2 SYGVNS.

Note on this clonotype: The DNA is omitted, as the CDR3 cannot be located on it reliably, and the CDR3 follows TCRdb's listing. The J gene is TRBJ2-7, the V gene TRBV28; the D call in the table, TRBD2, was not verified against the DNA. Germline V gene sequence: CDR1 MDHEN, CDR2 SYDVKM. The CDR3 length equals 16 residues, ends included. CDR3 in amino acids: CASSSSLAVSSYEQYF.

This clonotype was observed at least ten times. The rearrangement uses TRBV29-1 and TRBJ2-3, with 8 nucleotides matching TRBD2. Germline assignment: CDR1 SQVTM and CDR2 ANQGSEA. The CDR3 loop spans 15 amino acids. V shed 1 base and J 3 bases; nucleotides not matched to a gene: 6. The CDR3 DNA sequence: TGCAGCGTTGAAGCGCGGGAGGCGGGGACAGATACGCAGTATTTT. It yields the protein CSVEAREAGTDTQYF.

As regards this clonotype: A clone one base away is much larger, so this may be a read error. The V gene is TRBV4-3, the J gene TRBJ2-1; no clear D. CDR3 length: 17 residues. CDR1 LGHNA and CDR2 YSLEER come from the germline V gene. CDR3 protein: CASSQDPGGISYNEQVF. DNA for the CDR3: TGCGCCAGCAGCCAAGATCCGGGCGGCATCTCCTACAATGAGCAGGTCTTC.

This clonotype was detected many times. The chain couples TRBV19 to TRBJ1-5; a possible D gene is TRBD1 (6 bases). V was pared by 4 bases and J by 8 bases, with 12 bases between. This CDR3 spans 13 amino acids. CDR1 LNHDA and CDR2 SQIVND come from the germline V gene (reference sequence). The CDR3 region has the DNA TGTGCCAGTAGTACCAGGGGACGTGAGCCCCAGCATTTT. Protein product: CASSTRGREPQHF.

The chain has TRBV7-2 and TRBJ2-1; D gene unclear. Germline CDR1 is SGHTA and CDR2 is FQGNSA. The germline V and J ends were trimmed by 5 bases and 15 bases, with 14 bases remaining between them. The CDR3 has 11 amino acids. CDR3 loop: CASSTAGFSFF. The CDR3 DNA sequence: TGTGCCAGCAGCACCGCCGGCTTCTCGTTCTTC.

The chain uses TRBV4-3 and TRBJ2-3; D is unresolved. The CDR3 extends over 13 amino acids. Germline CDR1 and CDR2: LGHNA and YSLEER. Trimming stripped 2 bases from V and 4 bases from J, with 7 bases between. CDR3 residues: CASSQQRADTQYF. Written as DNA, the CDR3 is TGCGCCAGCAGCCAACAAAGAGCAGATACGCAGTATTTT.

Many counts were recorded for this clonotype. This chain uses TRBV2 with TRBJ1-2; D may be TRBD1 (6 bases). The CDR3 contains 12 residues. Germline lookup yields CDR1 SNHLY and CDR2 FYNNEI. The V end was cut by 6 bases, the J end by 2 bases, with 7 bases between. CDR3: CASRDSNYGYTF. Here the CDR3 DNA reads TGTGCCAGCAGGGACAGCAACTATGGCTACACCTTC.

The chain combines TRBV5-5 with TRBJ1-5; the match to TRBD1 covers 8 bases. J was trimmed by 7 bases and V by 3 bases; bases with no gene match: 12. Per the germline V gene, CDR1 is SGHKS and CDR2 is YYEKEE (reference sequence). The CDR3 is made up of 16 amino acids. In nucleotides, the CDR3 is TGTGCCAGCAGCTATGCGTTGGACAGGGTAGGACAGCCCCAGCATTTT. Translation: CASSYALDRVGQPQHF.

This clonotype was detected many times. V gene TRBV3-1 combines with J gene TRBJ2-7; D is possibly TRBD1 or TRBD2 (6 bases each). The CDR3 extends over 16 amino acids. CDR1 and CDR2 from the germline V gene are LGHDT and YNNKEL (reference sequence). The V and J ends lost 4 bases and 3 bases respectively, with 19 bases between them. The DNA of the CDR3 is TGTGCCAGCAGCCCTAGCAGGGGACTTAAAATCTACGAGCAGTACTTC. Residues: CASSPSRGLKIYEQYF.

This clonotype showed up many times. The V call is TRBV6-2 or TRBV6-3, the J call TRBJ2-5; TRBD1 matches at 7 bases. V lost 2 bases, J lost 5 bases, and 5 bases stayed unmatched. Germline CDR1 MNHEY, CDR2 SVGEGT. This CDR3 has 14 residues. CDR3 sequence (DNA): TGTGCCAGCAGTTACGAGGTCAGGGGGGAGACCCAGTACTTC. Translated: CASSYEVRGETQYF.

This clonotype was picked up many times. The V call is TRBV28, the J call TRBJ2-3; TRBD2 is a possible D gene (7 bases). The V gene lost 6 bases and the J gene lost 1 base, with 20 bases spanning the gap. CDR3 size: 17 residues. CDR1 is MDHEN and CDR2 is SYDVKM in the germline V gene. Here the CDR3 reads CASSLGAGRDRTDTQYF. DNA of the CDR3: TGTGCCAGCAGCCTGGGGGCGGGGAGGGACCGCACAGATACGCAGTATTTT.

This clonotype came up many times. This rearrangement joins TRBV4-2 to TRBJ2-1; maybe TRBD1 (5 bases). V lost 0 bases and J lost 1, with 13 bases in between. This CDR3 contains 17 residues. The V gene's germline CDR1 is LGHNA and CDR2 YNFKEQ. The CDR3 loop reads CASSQDPGHRSYNEQFF. The DNA of the CDR3 is TGTGCCAGCAGCCAAGATCCTGGACATCGTTCCTACAATGAGCAGTTCTTC.

This clonotype was detected a few times. The chain employs TRBV4-1 and TRBJ1-1; no firm D call. The CDR3 covers 15 residues. Trimming cost V 0 bases and J 6 bases, with 14 bases left between them. Germline values: CDR1 MGHRA, CDR2 YSYEKL. CDR3 nucleotide sequence: TGCGCCAGCAGCCAAGACCATATCGTGCTTGCTGAAGCTTTCTTT. Its protein is CASSQDHIVLAEAFF.

In this sample, this clonotype turned up many times. The chain carries TRBV29-1 and TRBJ2-2; D assignment may be TRBD1 or TRBD2 (5 bases each). This CDR3 spans 13 amino acids. V lost 7 bases to trimming and J lost 4 bases, with 13 bases between them. Per germline, CDR1 SQVTM and CDR2 ANQGSEA. The CDR3 region has the DNA TGCAGCGCCGGTGGGGGAAGCACCGGGGAGCTGTTTTTT. Amino acid sequence: CSAGGGSTGELFF.

This clonotype was detected many times. V and J are TRBV6-2 or TRBV6-3 and TRBJ2-7; D uncertain. The V gene lost 6 bases and the J gene lost 1 base, with 13 bases spanning the gap. CDR1 is MNHEY, CDR2 SVGEGT, per germline. The CDR3 totals 14 residues. Here the CDR3 DNA reads TGTGCCAGCAGCCGGTCGGAAAATTCCTACGAGCAGTACTTC. Translation gives CASSRSENSYEQYF.

This clonotype was seen repeatedly, ten times or more. The chain links TRBV7-2 to TRBJ2-1; TRBD2 matches 10 bases. The CDR3 totals 14 residues. CDR1 is SGHTA and CDR2 is FQGNSA in the germline V gene. V shed 5 bases and J 4 bases; nucleotides not matched to a gene: 2. DNA of the CDR3: TGTGCCAGCAGCGAACTAGCGGGATACAATGAGCAGTTCTTC. This codes for CASSELAGYNEQFF. Filled out from reference TRBV7-2 and TRBJ2-1, the complete variable domain reads GAGVSQSPSNKVTEKGKDVELRCDPISGHTALYWYRQSLGQGLEFLIYFQGNSAPDKSGLPSDRFSAERTGGSVSTLTIQRTQQEDSAVYLCASSELAGYNEQFFGPGTRLTVL.

The sample holds many counts of this clonotype. V usage is TRBV4-3 and J usage is TRBJ2-6; either TRBD1 or TRBD2 may fit D (5 bases each). The germline V gene has CDR1 LGHNA and CDR2 YSLEER. V lost 4 bases and J 2 bases, leaving 15 bases between the germline ends. The CDR3 is made up of 17 amino acids. DNA for the CDR3: TGCGCCAGCAGCCGCCGGGACGCAGTGCCTGGGGCCAACGTCCTGACTTTC. It is translated as CASSRRDAVPGANVLTF.

This clonotype was seen ten or more times. This chain uses TRBV5-1 with TRBJ1-1; possible D gene TRBD1, 5 bases. Trimming left V 0 bases short and J 3 bases short, with 12 bases between. There are 15 residues in the CDR3. Germline V gene data show CDR1 as SGHRS and CDR2 as YFSETQ. CDR3 sequence reads: CASSLEGRGDTEAFF. CDR3 DNA: TGCGCCAGCAGCTTGGAGGGGCGTGGGGACACTGAAGCTTTCTTT.

This clonotype was observed many times. The chain links TRBV7-8 to TRBJ1-2; D call uncertain. This CDR3 has 15 residues. Trimming took 1 base from V and 0 from J, leaving 9 bases between them. The germline gives CDR1 SGHVS, CDR2 FQNEAQ. The CDR3 sequence is CASSLVSYANYGYTF. The CDR3 coding sequence is TGTGCCAGCAGCTTAGTGAGCTACGCTAACTATGGCTACACCTTC.

This clonotype showed up many times. CDR3 nucleotide sequence: TGTGCCACCAGTGATTTAATGGAGTGGGGTCAGCCCCAGCATTTT. It yields the protein CATSDLMEWGQPQHF. The rearrangement joins TRBV24-1 to TRBJ1-5; D gene unclear. The CDR3 extends over 15 amino acids. CDR1 is KGHDR, CDR2 SFDVKD, per germline. V was pared by 1 base and J by 6 bases, with 12 bases between.

This clonotype was seen at least ten times. The chain links TRBV12-3 or TRBV12-4 to TRBJ1-4; D call uncertain. Trimming removed 5 bases from V and 4 bases from J, with 23 bases in between. This CDR3 has 18 residues. The CDR3 nucleotides read TGTGCCAGCAGTAAGATCCACCGGGAGCCGGTGTTTAATGAAAAACTGTTTTTT. Protein product: CASSKIHREPVFNEKLFF.

This clonotype was recorded many times. V and J are TRBV7-2 and TRBJ2-1, with 10 bases identical to TRBD2. CDR1 and CDR2 from the germline V gene are SGHTA and FQGNSA. V trimming: 5 bases; J trimming: 7 bases; junction bases outside the gene matches: 8. CDR3 length equals 15 residues. DNA for the CDR3: TGTGCCAGCAGCGACCTAGCGGGAGCGGGGAATGAGCAGTTCTTC. This codes for CASSDLAGAGNEQFF.

The chain is built from TRBV27 and TRBJ2-7; perhaps TRBD1 as D (5 bases). Germline V lookup: CDR1 MNHEY, CDR2 SMNVEV (reference sequence). V was pared by 4 bases and J by 5 bases, with 9 bases between. The CDR3 totals 12 residues. The DNA for the CDR3 is TGTGCCAGCAGTTCCCTAGGGGACGAGCAGTACTTC. Protein: CASSSLGDEQYF.

This clonotype was detected many times. The chain links TRBV5-1 to TRBJ2-1; 10 bases map to TRBD2. CDR1 is SGHRS and CDR2 is YFSETQ in the germline V gene. The CDR3 totals 15 residues. With V trimmed by 5 bases and J by 4 bases, 6 bases remained unmatched. CDR3 DNA: TGCGCCAGCAGAGCGGGAGGGCCTTGGTACAATGAGCAGTTCTTC. Translating it yields CASRAGGPWYNEQFF.

In its sample, this clonotype was seen many times. The rearrangement links TRBV6-5 to TRBJ2-7, with TRBD2 as a possible D gene (6 bases). The germline V and J ends were trimmed by 6 bases and 2 bases, with 20 bases remaining between them. The CDR3 runs to 16 residues. The germline V gene has CDR1 MNHEY and CDR2 SVGAGI. CDR3 nucleotide sequence: TGTGCCAGCAGCCTCGGATTCGGGGGTATACCCTACGAGCAGTACTTC. This codes for CASSLGFGGIPYEQYF.

This clonotype was observed many times. The gene calls are TRBV7-2 and TRBJ2-7, with a tentative D call TRBD1 (6 bases). V was cut by 5 bases and J by 0 bases, with 11 bases left in between. This CDR3 has 14 amino acids. In germline, CDR1 is SGHTA, CDR2 FQGNSA. This CDR3 reads CASSEDSLSYEQYF. The CDR3 DNA reads TGTGCCAGCAGCGAGGACAGCCTCTCCTACGAGCAGTACTTC.

This clonotype was observed a single time. V usage is TRBV5-1 and J usage is TRBJ2-2, with 8 bases matching TRBD1. This CDR3 comprises 15 residues. Germline-derived CDR1 and CDR2 are SGHRS and YFSETQ. Losses at the gene ends were 6 bases for V and 1 base for J; bases not matched to a gene: 5. CDR3 sequence: CASTWTGLNTGELFF. CDR3 coding DNA: TGCGCCAGCACCTGGACAGGGTTGAACACCGGGGAGCTGTTTTTT.

V usage is TRBV12-3 or TRBV12-4 and J usage is TRBJ2-5, with D possibly matching TRBD1 (6 bases). This CDR3 region has 13 residues. V shed 5 bases and J shed 5 bases, with 12 bases lying between them. CDR3 loop: CASSLTGTETQYF. The DNA of the CDR3 is TGTGCCAGCAGTCTAACAGGGACCGAGACCCAGTACTTC.